Listed here are 9 T cell receptor beta chains from one sample, sequenced in a study of cytomegalovirus exposure and HLA in healthy donors. PCR used 60 Vbeta primers and 13 Jbeta primers. Produced via immunoSEQ multiplex PCR; TCRdb's table is partial and in-frame only. The table records approximately 150,000 clones, about 80% of them present only once. Sample: PBMCs. Source of these receptors: a male donor in good health and CMV-seronegative.

This chain joins TRBV14 and TRBJ2-7, with 7 bases aligning to TRBD2. The V gene's germline CDR1 is SGHDN and CDR2 FVKESK. J lost 10 bases, V lost 4 bases, and 7 bases had no gene match. This CDR3 is 12 amino acids long. CDR3 amino acids: CASSPGERGQYF. For the CDR3, the DNA is TGTGCCAGCAGCCCCGGCGAGCGGGGCCAGTACTTC.

V gene TRBV19 combines with J gene TRBJ2-3; TRBD1 aligns across 8 bases. From germline, CDR1 is LNHDA and CDR2 SQIVND (reference sequence). The CDR3 is 16 amino acids. Trimming took 0 bases from V and 2 from J; bases not matched to a gene: 4. The CDR3 reads CASSIDRGQATDTQYF. CDR3 nucleotides: TGTGCCAGTAGTATAGATAGGGGACAGGCCACAGATACGCAGTATTTT.

This clone was seen a few times. This chain uses TRBV30 with TRBJ1-4, with D possibly matching TRBD1 (6 bases). The V and J ends lost 4 bases and 2 bases respectively, with 11 bases between them. CDR3 size: 14 residues. Germline CDR1 is GTSNPN and CDR2 is SVGIG (reference sequence). Written as DNA, the CDR3 is TGTGCCTGGAACGCGGACAGTACTAATGAAAAACTGTTTTTT. Amino acids: CAWNADSTNEKLFF.

Remarks on this clone: At one of its ends the junction is not consistent with the germline gene, which may arise from a read error. V gene TRBV7-2 combines with J gene TRBJ2-7; no reliable D call. The CDR3 runs to 13 residues. CDR1 and CDR2 from the germline V gene are SGHTA and FQGNSA. This CDR3 reads CASSPSSIYGQYF. CDR3 in DNA: TGTGCCAGCAGCCCCTCTTCGATTTACGGGCAGTACTTC.

On this clone itself: Other DNA sequences in this sample translate to the same CDR3. The rearrangement joins TRBV29-1 to TRBJ2-7; 7 nucleotides agree with TRBD1. Per the germline V gene, CDR1 is SQVTM and CDR2 is ANQGSEA. The V gene end was trimmed by 4 bases and the J gene end by 0 bases; junction bases not matched to a gene: 9. CDR3 size: 15 residues. The CDR3 nucleotides are TGCAGCGTTGGCCCCCCTGCAGGGGGCTCCTACGAGCAGTACTTC. Amino acids: CSVGPPAGGSYEQYF.

V is TRBV11-3 and J is TRBJ1-1; 8 nucleotides align to TRBD1. The CDR3 runs to 16 residues. Looked up from germline, CDR1 is SGHNT and CDR2 is YENEEA. V gave up 4 bases and J gave up 1 base; unmatched junction bases: 8. The CDR3 coding sequence is TGTGCCAGCAGCTCCGGCCGGGACAGGAGGAACACTGAAGCTTTCTTT. Its translation is CASSSGRDRRNTEAFF.

As DNA, the CDR3 is TGCGCCAGCAGCCAAGGGCAGGACAGAAACGAGCAGTACTTC. Amino acids: CASSQGQDRNEQYF. The rearrangement joins TRBV4-1 to TRBJ2-7; tentative D call: TRBD1 (6 bases). The CDR3 runs 14 residues. V gave up 1 base and J gave up 5 bases, with 12 bases separating them. Germline V gene sequence: CDR1 MGHRA, CDR2 YSYEKL.

The V gene is TRBV11-2, the J gene TRBJ1-2; D perhaps matches TRBD1 (5 bases). Germline-derived CDR1 and CDR2 are SGHAT and FQNNGV. The CDR3 runs 15 residues. The V and J ends lost 4 bases and 2 bases respectively, with 14 bases between them. The DNA of the CDR3 is TGTGCCAGCAGCTCAGGATCGGCAGGGAACTATGGCTACACCTTC. Translated: CASSSGSAGNYGYTF.

The rearrangement links TRBV7-9 to TRBJ2-7; 7 nucleotides line up with TRBD1. The CDR3 spans 14 residues. Germline loops: CDR1 SEHNR, CDR2 FQNEAQ (reference sequence). V trimming: 5 bases; J trimming: 1 base; junction bases outside the gene matches: 5. As DNA, the CDR3 is TGTGCCAGCAGCGACTGGGGACAGTCCTACGAGCAGTACTTC. Translation: CASSDWGQSYEQYF. Using reference TRBV7-9 and TRBJ2-7 for the parts outside the CDR3, the full variable domain is DTGVSQNPRHKITKRGQNVTFRCDPISEHNRLYWYRQTLGQGPEFLTYFQNEAQLEKSRLLSDRFSAERPKGSFSTLEIQRTEQGDSAMYLCASSDWGQSYEQYFGPGTRLTVT.